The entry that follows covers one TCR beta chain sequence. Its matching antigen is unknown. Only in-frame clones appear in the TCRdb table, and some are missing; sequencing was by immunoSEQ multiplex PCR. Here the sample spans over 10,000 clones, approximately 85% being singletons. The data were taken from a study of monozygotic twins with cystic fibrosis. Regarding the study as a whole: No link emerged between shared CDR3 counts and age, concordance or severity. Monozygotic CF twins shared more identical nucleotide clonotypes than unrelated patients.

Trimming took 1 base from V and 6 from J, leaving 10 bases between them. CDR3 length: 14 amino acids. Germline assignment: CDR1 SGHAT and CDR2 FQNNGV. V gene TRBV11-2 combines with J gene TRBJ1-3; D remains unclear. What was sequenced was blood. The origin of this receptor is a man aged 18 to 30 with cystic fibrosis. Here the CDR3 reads CASSLGGGENTIYF. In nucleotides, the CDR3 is TGTGCCAGCAGCTTAGGGGGTGGTGAAAACACCATATATTTT.